This T cell receptor beta chain is drawn from a study of blood T cell repertoires in COVID-19. Study context: Sites across the United States, Italy and Spain contributed samples from acute and convalescent COVID-19. In each case, the material was cDNA or gDNA derived from T cells, B-cell-depleted T cells, or PBMCs.

Generated by immunoSEQ multiplex PCR, the TCRdb table keeps only in-frame clones and is missing some. In the table there are roughly 140,000 clones, approximately 92% of which are singletons. This CDR3 has 14 residues. Trimming pared 5 bases from V and 3 bases from J, leaving 12 bases between. Germline assignment: CDR1 SGHNT and CDR2 YENEEA. The sequenced sample was peripheral blood. The sequence was obtained from an older woman with active COVID-19. The rearrangement links TRBV11-3 to TRBJ2-3; D is possibly TRBD2 (6 bases). This CDR3 reads CASSHGGWTDTQYF. CDR3 bases: TGTGCCAGCAGCCACGGAGGGTGGACAGATACGCAGTATTTT.